Listed below are T cell receptor beta chains from one sample, sequenced in a study of spatial heterogeneity in lung cancer. TCRdb re-called the 5' RACE reads through MiXCR, storing one row per CDR3 protein. The table lists under 150,000 distinct CDR3 sequences, 10% to 11% of them singletons. This specimen was PBMCs, taken at follow-up. Every receptor here comes from a female donor with early-stage non-small cell lung cancer. CDR3s include the opening cysteine and the closing phenylalanine or tryptophan. Each record gives: clone size, J gene, V gene, CDR3 protein. Size values are once, few and many counts, or a class for expanded clones, and some rows have none.

few,TRBJ2-4,TRBV11-2,CASSFHTLAKNIQYF
-,TRBJ1-5,TRBV4-2,CASSPRAGNSNQPQHF
few,TRBJ1-2,TRBV28,CASSFPDPGVRGYTF
-,TRBJ2-1,TRBV7-6,CASSSGTMNEQFF
many,TRBJ2-6,TRBV5-1,CASHNRVSSGANVLTF
-,TRBJ2-1,TRBV11-2,CASRARPSAFDEQFF
few,TRBJ1-5,TRBV19,CASSGTGADQPQHF
-,TRBJ2-3,TRBV5-1,CASSLRQGTDTQYF
-,TRBJ1-1,TRBV12-3/TRBV12-4,CASSTGAGSVLAFF
many,TRBJ2-5,TRBV2,CATPGQSQETQYF
few,TRBJ2-3,TRBV15,CATSRSPGHTDTQYF
-,TRBJ1-1,TRBV7-2,CASSLRQGGTEAFF
many,TRBJ2-3,TRBV19,CASRPSGRTDTQYF